This TCR beta chain was found in a study of Tregs in tolerant kidney transplant recipients. This CDR3 has 14 amino acids. Trimming pared 3 bases from V and 4 bases from J, leaving 12 bases between. Germline V gene sequence: CDR1 LNHDA, CDR2 SQIVND (reference sequence). Repertoires were generated with immunoSEQ multiplex PCR, while TCRdb's copy carries only in-frame clones and drops some. The data show roughly 70,000 clones, roughly 86% seen once. The nonmyeloablative bone marrow transplants came from related graft donors, with transient mixed chimerism. The sample in question was CD4+ T cells from blood (PBMCs), obtained 6 months after the transplant. This clonotype was sampled from a human patient who received a combined kidney and bone marrow transplant. Some T cells may be provided by the graft donor. The rearrangement uses TRBV19 and TRBJ1-1, with a possible D match to TRBD1 (6 bases). CDR3 sequence reads: CASSINRESTEAFF. In DNA, the CDR3 is TGTGCCAGTAGTATTAACAGGGAGTCCACTGAAGCTTTCTTT.